Listed below are T cell receptor beta chains from one sample, sequenced in a study of cytomegalovirus exposure and HLA in healthy donors. Sequencing was performed with immunoSEQ multiplex PCR; in TCRdb, only in-frame clones are kept and a portion is missing. The repertoire has fewer than 200,000 clones, roughly two thirds of them found once; the top ten carry approximately 3%. Material: PBMCs. The receptors were sampled from a woman in her 30s in good health and CMV-seronegative. Both conserved end residues are part of each CDR3. The D gene is left open where the match is weak. A row's size may be missing; if present it is once, few, many or a size class.

V	J	D	size	DNA	CDR3
TRBV6-5	TRBJ1-6	TRBD1	-	TGTGCCAGCAGTTACGCGGGACAGGGGACTTCACCCCTCCACTTT	CASSYAGQGTSPLHF
TRBV27	TRBJ1-1	-	-	TGTGCCAGCAGTAGTTACAGGCCCGAAGACGCTGAAGCTTTCTTT	CASSSYRPEDAEAFF
TRBV13	TRBJ1-1	-	-	TGTGCCAGCAGCTTAGCCCTAACCCAAGCTGGGAACACTGAAGCTTTCTTT	CASSLALTQAGNTEAFF
TRBV7-9	TRBJ1-5	TRBD1	-	TGTGCCAGCAGCTTAGGGGACAGGGCGAATCAGCCCCAGCATTTT	CASSLGDRANQPQHF
TRBV18	TRBJ1-1	-	-	TGTGCCAGCTCAAAGGGAGGGGACACTGAAGCTTTCTTT	CASSKGGDTEAFF
TRBV7-9	TRBJ1-1	TRBD1	few	TGTGCCAGCAGAGGGACAGGGGGCTGGTTTGAGGGTGCTTTCTTT	CASRGTGGWFEGAFF
TRBV4-1	TRBJ2-3	-	-	TGCGCCAGCAGCCAACCGGGACTTTCCTCCACAGATACGCAGTATTTT	CASSQPGLSSTDTQYF
TRBV4-1	TRBJ1-1	-	many	TGCGCCAGCAGCCCCATGGGGTCCGGGACACTTGAAGCTTTCTTT	CASSPMGSGTLEAFF
TRBV18	TRBJ2-5	-	-	TGTGCCAGCTCACCACCGGGCCTCTCAGAGACCCAGTACTTC	CASSPPGLSETQYF
TRBV7-2	TRBJ2-1	TRBD2	few	TGTGCCAGCAGCTCCTGGGGAGCGGGAGACATAGGAAATGAGCAGTTCTTC	CASSSWGAGDIGNEQFF
TRBV7-2	TRBJ2-2	TRBD1	-	TGTGCCAGCAGCAGTCCGGGACAGGGCGGGGAGCTGTTTTTT	CASSSPGQGGELFF
TRBV2	TRBJ1-3	-	-	TGTGCCAGCATTTGGAGTGGAAACACCATATATTTT	CASIWSGNTIYF
TRBV11-2	TRBJ2-1	TRBD1	-	TGTGCCAGCAGCACCCAGGGGGCCACCTACAATGAGCAGTTCTTC	CASSTQGATYNEQFF
TRBV29-1	TRBJ2-1	TRBD2	-	TGCAGCGTTGAAGATCCTACGGGAGGGCCGTGGAATGAGCAGTTCTTC	CSVEDPTGGPWNEQFF
TRBV5-1	TRBJ2-1	TRBD1	-	TGCGCCAGCAGCTTTCCCGACAGGGGGCTAAGTGAGCAGTTCTTC	CASSFPDRGLSEQFF
TRBV5-6	TRBJ2-7	TRBD1	few	TGTGCCAGCAGCGAGGATAGGACAGGGATCACCTACGAGCAGTACTTC	CASSEDRTGITYEQYF